A single sample is the source of the 19 T cell receptor beta chains below, sequenced in a study of OX40 agonist ivuxolimab in advanced cancers. Only in-frame clones appear in the TCRdb table, and some are missing; sequencing was by immunoSEQ multiplex PCR. The sample has about 62,000 clones; 80% to 95% are singletons. Here the sequenced sample was CD4+ or CD8+ T cells sorted from blood, taken in a trial of the OX40 agonist ivuxolimab. Source of these receptors: an adult with an advanced solid tumor such as melanoma, head and neck, liver or kidney cancer.

The gene calls are TRBV4-1 and TRBJ2-5, with 7 bases lining up with TRBD2. The V gene end was trimmed by 4 bases and the J gene end by 1 base; junction bases not matched to a gene: 3. In germline, CDR1 is MGHRA, CDR2 YSYEKL. This CDR3 is built from 14 residues. The CDR3 region has the DNA TGCGCCAGCAGCCCACCTAGCGGCCAAGAGACCCAGTACTTC. The encoded protein is CASSPPSGQETQYF.

This clone was seen once. This sequence joins TRBV7-8 and TRBJ2-7, with a tentative D call TRBD1 (5 bases). V was pared by 5 bases and J by 3 bases, with 14 bases between. Germline V gene lookup returns CDR1 SGHVS and CDR2 FQNEAQ. The CDR3 is 14 amino acids. The CDR3 here is CASSASGQGYEQYF. The CDR3 DNA sequence: TGTGCCAGCAGCGCGAGTGGCCAGGGCTACGAGCAGTACTTC.

This rearrangement joins TRBV13 to TRBJ2-1; 7 bases match TRBD1. V lost 0 bases and J lost 6; bases outside the gene matches: 5. The CDR3 is 15 residues long. Germline lookup yields CDR1 PRHDT and CDR2 FYEKMQ (reference sequence). The CDR3: CASSLGGDRLNEQFF. As DNA, the CDR3 is TGTGCCAGCAGCTTAGGCGGGGACAGACTCAATGAGCAGTTCTTC.

The rearrangement links TRBV10-3 to TRBJ2-1; 14 bases are shared with TRBD2. The CDR3 sequence is 14 residues long. The V gene's germline CDR1 is ENHRY and CDR2 SYGVKD. Unmatched junction bases numbered 2, after V lost 4 bases and J lost 9 bases. CDR3 region: CAISAGLAGGEQFF. The CDR3 DNA sequence: TGTGCCATCAGTGCCGGACTAGCGGGAGGTGAGCAGTTCTTC.

The chain links TRBV7-9 to TRBJ2-3; the D is unclear. CDR3 size: 13 residues. V lost 5 bases and J 2 bases, leaving 8 bases between the germline ends. The V gene's germline CDR1 is SEHNR and CDR2 FQNEAQ (reference sequence). The CDR3 nucleotides read TGTGCCAGCAGCCCCCGCCTCACAGATACGCAGTATTTT. It translates to CASSPRLTDTQYF.

In DNA form, the CDR3 reads TGTGCCAGCAGCTTAGGGCTCGGGACTAGCCCCTACAATGAGCAGTTCTTC. Protein: CASSLGLGTSPYNEQFF. The chain uses TRBV7-2 and TRBJ2-1, with 9 bases matching TRBD2. The germline V gene encodes CDR1 SGHTA and CDR2 FQGNSA. With 1 base clipped from V and 2 bases from J, the junction kept 6 bases outside the gene matches. The CDR3 totals 17 residues.

The V call is TRBV9, the J call TRBJ1-2; 10 nucleotides match TRBD1. The germline V gene has CDR1 SGDLS and CDR2 YYNGEE. This CDR3 has 14 residues. Trimming at V came to 5 bases and at J to 4 bases, leaving 5 bases not matched to a gene. CDR3 in DNA: TGTGCCAGCAGTTACGGGACAGGGGCCTATGGCTACACCTTC. Residues: CASSYGTGAYGYTF.

V is TRBV4-2 and J is TRBJ2-5; 11 nucleotides match TRBD2. The CDR3 runs to 17 residues. The V gene's germline CDR1 is LGHNA and CDR2 YNFKEQ. The V gene end was trimmed by 0 bases and the J gene end by 2 bases; junction bases not matched to a gene: 5. Here the CDR3 DNA reads TGTGCCAGCAGCCAAGATTCTAGCGGGGGGCTGCAAGAGACCCAGTACTTC. Amino acids: CASSQDSSGGLQETQYF.

The V and J genes are TRBV7-9 and TRBJ1-3; the D is unclear. This CDR3 is 16 amino acids long. V was clipped by 8 bases and J by 8 bases, with 25 bases between them. Germline V CDR1 and CDR2: SEHNR, FQNEAQ (reference sequence). The CDR3 here is CASVLPLSGKGDTIYF. DNA of the CDR3: TGTGCCAGCGTTTTACCTCTCTCGGGGAAGGGAGACACCATATATTTT. The whole variable domain, remainder taken from reference TRBV7-9 and TRBJ1-3, is DTGVSQNPRHKITKRGQNVTFRCDPISEHNRLYWYRQTLGQGPEFLTYFQNEAQLEKSRLLSDRFSAERPKGSFSTLEIQRTEQGDSAMYLCASVLPLSGKGDTIYFGEGSWLTVV.

The chain joins TRBV5-4 to TRBJ2-7; a weak D match, TRBD2 (6 bases). Germline V CDR1 and CDR2: SGHNT, YYREEE (reference sequence). With 1 base removed from V and 3 bases from J, the gap between germline ends came to 8 bases. The length of the CDR3 is 13 residues. CDR3 in DNA: TGTGCCAGCAGCTTGACTAGCAACTACGAGCAGTACTTC. Translating gives CASSLTSNYEQYF.

The chain employs TRBV4-2 and TRBJ2-2, with D perhaps given as TRBD1 or TRBD2 (5 bases each). Trimming stripped 1 base from V and 6 bases from J, with 12 bases between. CDR1 is LGHNA and CDR2 is YNFKEQ in the germline V gene. The length of the CDR3 is 15 residues. CDR3 in amino acids: CASSQAARDAGELFF. CDR3 sequence (DNA): TGTGCCAGCAGCCAAGCGGCCAGGGACGCCGGGGAGCTGTTTTTT.

The rearrangement joins TRBV4-2 to TRBJ1-2; D gene unclear. Trimming took off 0 bases at V and 3 bases at J, with 20 bases between the two ends. This CDR3 spans 18 amino acids. The germline V gene has CDR1 LGHNA and CDR2 YNFKEQ. CDR3 amino acids: CASSQDIGSGSAYYGYTF. The CDR3 nucleotides read TGTGCCAGCAGCCAAGATATCGGGAGCGGCAGCGCCTACTATGGCTACACCTTC.

V usage is TRBV29-1 and J usage is TRBJ2-5, with D unresolved. From germline, CDR1 is SQVTM and CDR2 ANQGSEA. The CDR3 consists of 12 residues. V dropped 6 bases and J dropped 1 base, with 9 bases sitting between them. The CDR3 nucleotides read TGCAGCGTGTTTGGCTTCCAAGAGACCCAGTACTTC. It is translated as CSVFGFQETQYF.

The chain joins TRBV28 to TRBJ2-3, with D possibly matching TRBD2 (6 bases). Trimming stripped 4 bases from V and 0 bases from J, with 14 bases between. This CDR3 is 16 amino acids long. Germline V gene data show CDR1 as MDHEN and CDR2 as SYDVKM. CDR3 loop: CASSSPGSTSTDTQYF. The CDR3 DNA follows: TGTGCCAGCAGTTCCCCCGGGAGTACTAGCACAGATACGCAGTATTTT.

The V and J genes are TRBV27 and TRBJ2-7; D is uncertain. This CDR3 comprises 14 residues. CDR1 MNHEY and CDR2 SMNVEV come from the germline V gene (reference sequence). Trimming left V 3 bases short and J 2 bases short, with 11 bases between. The CDR3 spells CASSFSLGAYEQYF. The DNA of the CDR3 is TGTGCCAGCAGTTTTTCCCTCGGTGCCTACGAGCAGTACTTC.

The V call is TRBV6-5, the J call TRBJ1-2; 9 bases are a match to TRBD1. This CDR3 spans 15 amino acids. The trim removed 4 bases at V and 6 bases at J, leaving 9 bases unmatched. Germline-derived CDR1 and CDR2 are MNHEY and SVGAGI. CDR3: CASSSLSGQGDGYTF. The CDR3, as DNA: TGTGCCAGCAGTTCGCTATCGGGACAGGGAGATGGCTACACCTTC.

The chain is built from TRBV11-1 and TRBJ2-7, with TRBD2 matching 11 bases. After removal of 4 bases from V and 2 bases from J, the junction contained 4 bases not matched to a gene. CDR1 is SGHAT and CDR2 is FQDESV in the germline V gene (reference sequence). The length of the CDR3 is 15 residues. CDR3 sequence (DNA): TGTGCCAGCAGCTACGATAGCGGGGGGGCCTACGAGCAGTACTTC. Translation: CASSYDSGGAYEQYF.

The V call is TRBV30, the J call TRBJ1-4, with a weak D call TRBD1 (5 bases). The CDR3 spans 10 residues. V lost 7 bases, J lost 12 bases, and 12 bases lay in between. Germline values: CDR1 GTSNPN, CDR2 SVGIG (reference sequence). In nucleotides, the CDR3 is TGTGCCTTAGAAGAGGGGCAACTGTTTTTT. Protein product: CALEEGQLFF.

The chain is built from TRBV7-2 and TRBJ1-3, with D unclear. This CDR3 is 15 amino acids long. CDR1 and CDR2 from the germline V gene are SGHTA and FQGNSA. Trimming stripped 5 bases from V and 0 bases from J, with 11 bases between. The CDR3 protein is CASSPRIGSGNTIYF. The CDR3, as DNA: TGTGCCAGCAGCCCCCGGATAGGCTCTGGAAACACCATATATTTT.